This T cell receptor beta chain appears in the sequencing data of a study of shared clonotypes between healthy human individuals. This clone occurred a few times. For every subset, genomic DNA was evenly distributed across several immunoSEQ plates. In replicate PCRs of sorted subsets, roughly 210 ng DNA, some 28,000 T cell genomes, was used. TCRdb keeps only in-frame clones here, not all; method: immunoSEQ multiplex PCR. The repertoire holds about 1.1 million clones, with around 78% as singletons. This receptor was obtained from a man aged 18 to 29 in good health. Some clones in this sample may be carry-over from other donors' samples. The sequenced sample was memory CD4+ T cells from PBMCs. Subset reported: CD45RA-negative fraction.

In nucleotides, the CDR3 is TGCGCCAGCAGCGTAGACAGTCTAAACGGCTACACCTTC. It codes for CASSVDSLNGYTF. This chain uses TRBV5-1 with TRBJ1-2; weak D call: TRBD1 (5 bases). The germline gives CDR1 SGHRS, CDR2 YFSETQ. The ends were cut back, 4 bases at V and 8 bases at J, with 15 bases in the middle. The CDR3 extends over 13 amino acids.